The next 10 T cell receptor beta chains were all read from a single sample in a study of blood T cells in healthy people across ages. Combining a sample-barcoded 5' primer with a J-beta primer mix, a second PCR ran for roughly 6 to 12 cycles. TCRdb reprocessed the 5' RACE reads via MiXCR and lists one record per CDR3 protein. Altogether about 1.5 million distinct CDR3 sequences are present, less than 45% being singletons, with the ten largest covering just over 4%. The specimen sequenced was blood. These receptors were taken from a woman aged 18 to 35 in good health.

This chain uses TRBV24-1 with TRBJ2-3; 7 bases agree with TRBD2. Germline CDR1 is KGHDR and CDR2 is SFDVKD. The CDR3 sequence is 14 residues long. V was pared by 1 base and J by 5 bases, with 2 bases of the junction left unmatched. The CDR3 sequence: CATSDLWGGDTQYF. The DNA for the CDR3 is TGTGCCACCAGTGATTTATGGGGGGGAGATACGCAGTATTTT.

This clonotype was observed a few times. J is TRBJ2-7 and V is TRBV6-5; the D gene is possibly TRBD1 (6 bases). The CDR3 is 14 amino acids. The germline V gene encodes CDR1 MNHEY and CDR2 SVGAGI. V was cut by 1 base and J by 1 base, with 8 bases left in between. CDR3 region: CASSYYRDSYEQYF. CDR3 bases: TGTGCCAGCAGTTACTACAGGGATTCCTACGAGCAGTACTTC.

This clonotype was counted only a few times. This chain uses TRBV15 with TRBJ2-1; 10 bases agree with TRBD1. The germline CDR1 and CDR2 sequences are LNHNV and YYDKDF (reference sequence). V trimming: 3 bases; J trimming: 6 bases; junction bases outside the gene matches: 2. The CDR3 contains 14 residues. The CDR3 DNA is TGTGCCACCAGCAGGCGGACAGGGGGCAATGAGCAGTTCTTC. Translating gives CATSRRTGGNEQFF.

The chain couples TRBV29-1 to TRBJ1-2; D may be TRBD1 (6 bases). Germline loops: CDR1 SQVTM, CDR2 ANQGSEA. The CDR3 totals 14 residues. Trimming left V 0 bases short and J 3 bases short, with 11 bases between. As DNA, the CDR3 is TGCAGCGTTGAAGATCTTCCAGGGGACTATGGCTACACCTTC. Translating it yields CSVEDLPGDYGYTF. Based on the CDR3 plus reference TRBV29-1 and TRBJ1-2, the full variable domain is SAVISQKPSRDICQRGTSLTIQCQVDSQVTMMFWYRQQPGQSLTLIATANQGSEATYESGFVIDKFPISRPNLTFSTLTVSNMSPEDSSIYLCSVEDLPGDYGYTFGSGTRLTVV.

Written as DNA, the CDR3 is TGTGCCAGCAGCTACGCCATGGGGACTGAAGCTTTCTTT. It is translated as CASSYAMGTEAFF. This chain connects TRBV9 to TRBJ1-1; D call uncertain. The germline V gene encodes CDR1 SGDLS and CDR2 YYNGEE. CDR3 length: 13 amino acids. V shed 4 bases and J shed 5 bases, with 12 bases lying between them.

This rearrangement joins TRBV28 to TRBJ1-2; D is unclear. The CDR3 loop spans 12 amino acids. Germline-derived CDR1 and CDR2 are MDHEN and SYDVKM. V lost 5 bases to trimming and J lost 8 bases, with 12 bases between them. In DNA, the CDR3 is TGTGCCAGCAGTCCCATTCCTACCGGCTACACCTTC. Its protein product is CASSPIPTGYTF.

The rearrangement links TRBV7-3 to TRBJ1-1; D is unclear. V was shortened by 4 bases and J by 1 base, with 7 bases between the two germline ends. This CDR3 has 13 amino acids. Germline V gene sequence: CDR1 SGHTA, CDR2 FQGTGA. CDR3 sequence: CASSSTKNTEAFF. The CDR3 nucleotides are TGTGCCAGCAGCTCAACAAAGAACACTGAAGCTTTCTTT.

There are a few counts of this clonotype. The CDR3: CASSIGQRYGTDTQYF. DNA for the CDR3: TGTGCCAGTAGTATAGGACAGCGATACGGCACAGATACGCAGTATTTT. The V and J genes are TRBV19 and TRBJ2-3; D perhaps matches TRBD1 (5 bases). CDR3 length: 16 amino acids. Germline values: CDR1 LNHDA, CDR2 SQIVND (reference sequence). V was pared by 1 base and J by 1 base, with 12 bases between.

The gene calls are TRBV7-2 and TRBJ2-1; 12 bases fit TRBD2. V lost 6 bases, J lost 5 bases, and 5 bases stayed unmatched. The V gene's germline CDR1 is SGHTA and CDR2 FQGNSA. The CDR3 spans 15 residues. The CDR3 is CASRRASGGDNEQFF. The CDR3 DNA follows: TGTGCCAGCAGACGAGCTAGCGGGGGGGACAATGAGCAGTTCTTC.

This clonotype was counted a single time. The gene calls are TRBV7-6 and TRBJ1-6; 7 bases map to TRBD1. V was pared by 7 bases and J by 6 bases, with 6 bases of the junction left unmatched. The length of the CDR3 is 14 residues. Germline CDR1 SGHVS, CDR2 FNYEAQ. The CDR3 region has the DNA TGTGCCAGCACCACGGGGACAGCTAATTCACCCCTCCACTTT. Encoded protein: CASTTGTANSPLHF.